The 21 T cell receptor beta chains below were found in one sample sequenced in a study of shared clonotypes between healthy human individuals. The protocol was immunoSEQ multiplex PCR, while the TCRdb copy is restricted to in-frame clones and leaves out a portion. The repertoire holds a few million clones, with 85% to 95% as singletons. Sequenced sample: naive CD4+ T cells from PBMCs. Subset defined: CD45RA+ positively selected. Source of these receptors: a man in his late teens or twenties in good health. Some clones in this sample may be carry-over from other donors' samples.

About this clone itself: Additional DNA sequences in this sample encode the identical CDR3. This chain connects TRBV28 to TRBJ2-5; 10 bases align to TRBD1. There are 14 residues in the CDR3. Germline CDR1 and CDR2: MDHEN and SYDVKM. V lost 5 bases to trimming and J lost 4 bases; unmatched junction nucleotides: 4. CDR3 nucleotides: TGTGCCAGCAGTCTACGGGACAGGGGAGAGACCCAGTACTTC. It codes for CASSLRDRGETQYF.

The chain carries TRBV12-5 and TRBJ1-3; D remains unclear. CDR1 and CDR2 (germline): LGHNT, FRNRAP. This CDR3 spans 12 amino acids. V was shortened by 6 bases and J by 4 bases, with 7 bases between the two germline ends. CDR3 sequence: CASGTEGNTIYF. In DNA, the CDR3 is TGTGCTAGTGGGACTGAAGGAAACACCATATATTTT.

This clone is a singleton in its sample. The rearrangement uses TRBV29-1 and TRBJ2-3, with a possible D match to TRBD2 (5 bases). The CDR3 runs 12 residues. Germline V gene lookup returns CDR1 SQVTM and CDR2 ANQGSEA. The V end lost 5 bases, the J end lost 6 bases, and 12 bases lay between the germline ends. The CDR3 DNA reads TGCAGCGTTACGAGGGAAGGGGATACGCAGTATTTT. Amino acid sequence: CSVTREGDTQYF.

The chain couples TRBV7-8 to TRBJ2-3; D gene uncertain. The germline V gene encodes CDR1 SGHVS and CDR2 FQNEAQ. The CDR3 totals 14 residues. V was clipped by 5 bases and J by 4 bases, with 13 bases between them. The CDR3 sequence: CASSPAGDSDTQYF. CDR3 DNA: TGTGCCAGCAGCCCCGCCGGTGACTCAGATACGCAGTATTTT.

The V and J genes are TRBV30 and TRBJ1-3; D unclear. Deletions cut 0 bases from V and 5 bases from J, with 11 bases between. Germline CDR1 is GTSNPN and CDR2 is SVGIG (reference sequence). CDR3 length equals 14 residues. CDR3 sequence reads: CAWSVRDQRNTIYF. The CDR3, as DNA: TGTGCCTGGAGTGTCCGGGATCAAAGAAACACCATATATTTT.

The chain links TRBV9 to TRBJ1-2; D not resolved. Deletions cut 0 bases from V and 3 bases from J, with 6 bases between. The CDR3 extends over 13 amino acids. Germline V gene sequence: CDR1 SGDLS, CDR2 YYNGEE. The CDR3, as DNA: TGTGCCAGCAGCGTAGAATCGGACTATGGCTACACCTTC. Translation gives CASSVESDYGYTF.

The rearrangement links TRBV18 to TRBJ2-5; 9 bases line up with TRBD1. V dropped 1 base and J dropped 1; count of bases not matched to a gene: 4. Germline CDR1 is KGHSH and CDR2 is LQKENI. The CDR3 contains 16 residues. This CDR3 reads CASSPLDRGLQETQYF. The CDR3 DNA follows: TGTGCCAGCTCACCACTGGACAGGGGCCTCCAAGAGACCCAGTACTTC.

The chain has TRBV2 and TRBJ1-4, with D possibly matching TRBD1 (6 bases). Germline values: CDR1 SNHLY, CDR2 FYNNEI. This CDR3 has 13 amino acids. The ends were cut back, 9 bases at V and 4 bases at J, with 12 bases in the middle. This CDR3 reads CASRDNYNEKLFF. The CDR3 DNA sequence: TGTGCCAGTCGGGACAATTATAATGAAAAACTGTTTTTT.

CDR3 amino acids: CASSLRTGLYTEAFF. The CDR3 coding sequence is TGTGCCAGCAGTTTGAGGACAGGATTATACACTGAAGCTTTCTTT. V and J are TRBV28 and TRBJ1-1; TRBD1 matches 7 bases. With V trimmed by 3 bases and J by 3 bases, 7 bases remained unmatched. The V gene's germline CDR1 is MDHEN and CDR2 SYDVKM. CDR3 length equals 15 residues.

The rearrangement uses TRBV6-6 and TRBJ2-7; the D gene is possibly TRBD1 (5 bases). Germline CDR1 and CDR2: MNHNY and SVGAGI (reference sequence). This CDR3 spans 16 amino acids. Deletions cut 0 bases from V and 0 bases from J, with 12 bases between. The DNA for the CDR3 is TGTGCCAGCAGTTACTCAAGGGGCGATAACTCCTACGAGCAGTACTTC. It yields the protein CASSYSRGDNSYEQYF.

V gene TRBV28 combines with J gene TRBJ2-7; a weak D match, TRBD2 (6 bases). The CDR3 consists of 12 residues. The V gene lost 11 bases and the J gene lost 1 base, with 12 bases spanning the gap. Germline V gene data show CDR1 as MDHEN and CDR2 as SYDVKM. The DNA for the CDR3 is TGTGCCGGGGGGTCCTATTCCTACGAGCAGTACTTC. Residues: CAGGSYSYEQYF.

V is TRBV4-2 and J is TRBJ1-3; TRBD1 matches at 9 bases. The CDR3 length is 14 residues. Trimming took 5 bases from V and 7 from J; bases not matched to a gene: 6. CDR1 and CDR2 from the germline V gene are LGHNA and YNFKEQ. The CDR3 sequence: CASSATGTGNTIYF. The CDR3 nucleotides read TGTGCCAGCAGCGCGACCGGGACAGGGAACACCATATATTTT.

The chain joins TRBV11-2 to TRBJ1-2; TRBD1 matches at 9 bases. V gave up 5 bases and J gave up 8 bases; unmatched junction bases: 9. Germline-derived CDR1 and CDR2 are SGHAT and FQNNGV. The CDR3 spans 14 residues. The CDR3 region is CASSAPRQGGGYTF. CDR3 nucleotide sequence: TGTGCCAGCAGCGCACCTAGACAGGGGGGCGGCTACACCTTC.

The V gene is TRBV10-3, the J gene TRBJ2-1; D possibly matches TRBD1 or TRBD2 (5 bases each). With 6 bases removed from V and 5 bases from J, the gap between germline ends came to 8 bases. Germline values: CDR1 ENHRY, CDR2 SYGVKD. The CDR3 is 12 residues long. The CDR3 protein is CAIRGEHNEQFF. In DNA form, the CDR3 reads TGTGCCATCAGGGGGGAGCACAATGAGCAGTTCTTC.

The rearrangement links TRBV28 to TRBJ2-6; either TRBD1 or TRBD2 may supply D (5 bases each). Germline V gene sequence: CDR1 MDHEN, CDR2 SYDVKM. V shed 5 bases and J shed 0 bases, with 17 bases lying between them. There are 18 residues in the CDR3. CDR3 amino acids: CASSLPGRHSSGANVLTF. The CDR3 bases are TGTGCCAGCAGTCTCCCGGGACGCCATAGCTCTGGGGCCAACGTCCTGACTTTC.

The chain recombines TRBV5-1 with TRBJ2-2; D unclear. The germline gives CDR1 SGHRS, CDR2 YFSETQ. V was cut by 0 bases and J by 6 bases, with 9 bases left in between. The CDR3 covers 14 residues. CDR3 DNA sequence: TGCGCCAGCAGCTTGGCATTGGCAGCCGGGGAGCTGTTTTTT. This encodes CASSLALAAGELFF. Full variable domain (rest looked up from reference TRBV5-1 and TRBJ2-2): KAGVTQTPRYLIKTRGQQVTLSCSPISGHRSVSWYQQTPGQGLQFLFEYFSETQRNKGNFPGRFSGRQFSNSRSEMNVSTLELGDSALYLCASSLALAAGELFFGEGSRLTVL.

The chain is built from TRBV4-1 and TRBJ2-7, with no clear D. Germline lookup yields CDR1 MGHRA and CDR2 YSYEKL. Trimming took 0 bases from V and 0 from J, leaving 15 bases between them. The CDR3 has 17 residues. CDR3: CASSQDLGPKISYEQYF. CDR3 coding DNA: TGCGCCAGCAGCCAAGATCTAGGCCCCAAGATCTCCTACGAGCAGTACTTC.

The chain employs TRBV6-1 and TRBJ1-4; 7 nucleotides match TRBD1. Germline lookup yields CDR1 MNHNS and CDR2 SASEGT. The CDR3 length is 15 residues. J gave up 8 bases and V 6 bases, and 12 bases lay outside the gene matches. The CDR3 sequence is CASSFGTARPEKLFF. The CDR3 coding sequence is TGTGCCAGCAGCTTCGGGACAGCTAGGCCCGAAAAACTGTTTTTT.

The V call is TRBV10-3, the J call TRBJ2-7, with a weak D call TRBD2 (5 bases). The CDR3 length is 17 residues. The ends were cut back, 0 bases at V and 5 bases at J, with 20 bases in the middle. Germline CDR1 is ENHRY and CDR2 is SYGVKD. The DNA for the CDR3 is TGTGCCATCAGTGAGTCGGCTTGGGTTGTGAGGGATAACGAGCAGTACTTC. Translation gives CAISESAWVVRDNEQYF.

The chain recombines TRBV7-9 with TRBJ2-7; 7 bases align to TRBD1. This CDR3 is 15 amino acids long. J lost 4 bases, V lost 3 bases, and 9 bases had no gene match. From germline, CDR1 is SEHNR and CDR2 FQNEAQ (reference sequence). CDR3 coding DNA: TGTGCCAGCAGCTTCCCCGGCCCAGGGGGATACGAGCAGTACTTC. Its protein is CASSFPGPGGYEQYF.

The V call is TRBV4-1, the J call TRBJ1-1; 11 positions match TRBD1. The length of the CDR3 is 17 residues. The germline CDR1 and CDR2 sequences are MGHRA and YSYEKL. J gave up 1 base and V 3 bases, and 7 bases lay outside the gene matches. The CDR3 sequence: CASSQWTGGLKNTEAFF. In nucleotides, the CDR3 is TGCGCCAGCAGCCAGTGGACAGGGGGCTTGAAGAACACTGAAGCTTTCTTT.